These 13 T cell receptor beta chains were sequenced from one sample in a study of blood T cell repertoires in COVID-19. The method was immunoSEQ multiplex PCR; TCRdb's version includes in-frame clones alone and lacks a portion of them. The data contain 200,000 to 250,000 clones, around 89% of them seen just once; the ten biggest clones take up roughly 2.7%. The source material was peripheral blood. These receptor sequences come from a man aged 30-40 years with COVID-19, enrolled during active disease.

CDR3 sequence reads: CASSSDRASGNTIYF. CDR3 nucleotide sequence: TGCGCCAGCAGCTCCGACAGGGCCTCTGGAAACACCATATATTTT. The gene calls are TRBV5-1 and TRBJ1-3, with 7 bases lining up with TRBD1. With 3 bases clipped from V and 0 bases from J, the junction kept 3 bases outside the gene matches. The CDR3 is 15 residues long. Per the germline V gene, CDR1 is SGHRS and CDR2 is YFSETQ.

The V and J genes are TRBV7-2 and TRBJ2-7; D gene unclear. The V gene's germline CDR1 is SGHTA and CDR2 FQGNSA. V was pared by 0 bases and J by 3 bases, with 6 bases between. The CDR3 covers 13 residues. CDR3 loop: CASSLALLYEQYF. The CDR3, as DNA: TGTGCCAGCAGCTTAGCGCTACTCTACGAGCAGTACTTC.

The rearrangement uses TRBV7-9 and TRBJ1-1; 8 positions agree with TRBD1. Germline lookup yields CDR1 SEHNR and CDR2 FQNEAQ (reference sequence). The CDR3 length is 15 residues. The V segment lost 5 bases and the J segment 11 bases; nucleotides outside the gene matches: 16. The CDR3 DNA is TGTGCCAGCAGCCCGACAGGGGCCAGATACCAGGGGGCTTTCTTT. It yields the protein CASSPTGARYQGAFF.

This chain connects TRBV28 to TRBJ1-4, with TRBD1 identical over 8 bases. After removal of 5 bases from V and 4 bases from J, the junction contained 0 bases not matched to a gene. Germline V lookup: CDR1 MDHEN, CDR2 SYDVKM. The CDR3 runs 13 residues. The CDR3 DNA is TGTGCCAGCAGTACAGGGGGTAATGAAAAACTGTTTTTT. It is translated as CASSTGGNEKLFF.

This chain connects TRBV19 to TRBJ1-5, with D tentatively TRBD1 (6 bases). Germline CDR1 LNHDA, CDR2 SQIVND (reference sequence). The CDR3 sequence is 13 residues long. The V gene lost 10 bases and the J gene lost 1 base, with 11 bases spanning the gap. CDR3 loop: CAIETGSNQPQHF. The DNA of the CDR3 is TGTGCCATCGAAACAGGGAGCAATCAGCCCCAGCATTTT.

This chain links TRBV7-6 with TRBJ1-4; 8 positions agree with TRBD1. The CDR3 loop spans 15 amino acids. The germline V gene encodes CDR1 SGHVS and CDR2 FNYEAQ. V trimming: 5 bases; J trimming: 5 bases; junction bases outside the gene matches: 7. The CDR3 protein is CASSTGQGGNEKLFF. The CDR3, as DNA: TGTGCCAGCAGCACCGGACAGGGAGGGAATGAAAAACTGTTTTTT.

This clone was observed a handful of times. The chain carries TRBV18 and TRBJ1-4, with D maybe TRBD1 (5 bases). CDR3 length: 16 amino acids. Germline V gene lookup returns CDR1 KGHSH and CDR2 LQKENI. V dropped 1 base and J dropped 4 bases, with 13 bases sitting between them. This CDR3 is CASSPLPRDFNEKLFF. CDR3 DNA: TGTGCCAGCTCACCACTCCCCCGGGACTTTAATGAAAAACTGTTTTTT. Looking up the rest from reference TRBV18 and TRBJ1-4 gives the full variable domain: NAGVMQNPRHLVRRRGQEARLRCSPMKGHSHVYWYRQLPEEGLKFMVYLQKENIIDESGMPKERFSAEFPKEGPSILRIQQVVRGDSAAYFCASSPLPRDFNEKLFFGSGTQLSVL.

This chain uses TRBV5-6 with TRBJ2-1, with 7 bases lining up with TRBD1. This CDR3 has 15 amino acids. The V gene's germline CDR1 is SGHDT and CDR2 YYEEEE. The J segment lost 7 bases and the V segment lost 2 bases, leaving 9 bases of the junction unmatched. The CDR3 region is CASSFITGERNEQFF. The CDR3 region has the DNA TGTGCCAGCAGCTTCATTACAGGGGAGCGGAATGAGCAGTTCTTC.

A single count supports this clone. The chain employs TRBV19 and TRBJ1-1, with 8 bases identical to TRBD1. The CDR3 length is 11 residues. Germline V lookup: CDR1 LNHDA, CDR2 SQIVND (reference sequence). The V gene end was trimmed by 5 bases and the J gene end by 12 bases; junction bases not matched to a gene: 5. The CDR3, as DNA: TGTGCCAGTAGTGCCGGGACAGGCACTTTCTTT. Residues: CASSAGTGTFF.

V gene TRBV18 combines with J gene TRBJ1-4, with 7 nucleotides matching TRBD1. The CDR3 spans 16 residues. Losses at the gene ends were 1 base for V and 5 bases for J; bases not matched to a gene: 7. Germline V CDR1 and CDR2: KGHSH, LQKENI. The CDR3 DNA follows: TGTGCCAGCTCACCACGCGCCGGGACAGCGAATGAAAAACTGTTTTTT. It is translated as CASSPRAGTANEKLFF.

J is TRBJ1-3 and V is TRBV29-1, with a tentative D call TRBD1 (5 bases). The germline V and J ends were trimmed by 5 bases and 0 bases, with 11 bases remaining between them. CDR3 length equals 14 residues. The germline V gene encodes CDR1 SQVTM and CDR2 ANQGSEA. The CDR3 DNA reads TGCAGCGTTTGGGGGGACCTCTCTGGAAACACCATATATTTT. Translating it yields CSVWGDLSGNTIYF.

This clone appeared many times. The chain joins TRBV3-1 (or the pseudogene TRBV3-2) to TRBJ1-1, with D possibly TRBD1 on 5 matching bases. Per germline, CDR1 LGHDT and CDR2 YNNKEL (reference sequence). V was shortened by 2 bases and J by 6 bases, with 10 bases between the two germline ends. CDR3 length: 13 residues. CDR3 in DNA: TGTGCCAGCAGCCAAAGGGGAACGCCTGAAGCTTTCTTT. Translating it yields CASSQRGTPEAFF.

The chain joins TRBV6-2 or TRBV6-3 to TRBJ2-3; 8 positions match TRBD2. The V and J ends lost 6 bases and 6 bases, in that order; junction bases with no gene match: 14. The CDR3 is 16 residues long. Germline V gene lookup returns CDR1 MNHEY and CDR2 SVGEGT. The DNA of the CDR3 is TGTGCCAGCAGCCGCGGTGGTAGCGGGGTCGGGGATACGCAGTATTTT. It codes for CASSRGGSGVGDTQYF.